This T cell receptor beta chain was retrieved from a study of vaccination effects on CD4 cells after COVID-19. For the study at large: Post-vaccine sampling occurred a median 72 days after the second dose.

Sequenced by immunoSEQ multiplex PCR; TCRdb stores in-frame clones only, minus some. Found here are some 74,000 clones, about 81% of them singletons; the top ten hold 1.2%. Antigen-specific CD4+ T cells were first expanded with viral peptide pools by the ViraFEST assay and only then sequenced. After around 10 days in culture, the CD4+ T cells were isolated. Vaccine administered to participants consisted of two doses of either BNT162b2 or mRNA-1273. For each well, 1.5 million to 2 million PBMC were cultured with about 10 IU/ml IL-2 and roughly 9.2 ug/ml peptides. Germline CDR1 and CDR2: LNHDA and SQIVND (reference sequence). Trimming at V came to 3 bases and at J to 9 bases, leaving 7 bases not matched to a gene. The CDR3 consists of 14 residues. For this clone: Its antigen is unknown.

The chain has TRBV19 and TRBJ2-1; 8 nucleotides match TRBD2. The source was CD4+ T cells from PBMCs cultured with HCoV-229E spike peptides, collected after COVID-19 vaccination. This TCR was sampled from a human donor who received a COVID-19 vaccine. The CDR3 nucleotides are TGTGCCAGTAGTATTACGGGGGGGCTTGGTGAGCAGTTCTTC. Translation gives CASSITGGLGEQFF.